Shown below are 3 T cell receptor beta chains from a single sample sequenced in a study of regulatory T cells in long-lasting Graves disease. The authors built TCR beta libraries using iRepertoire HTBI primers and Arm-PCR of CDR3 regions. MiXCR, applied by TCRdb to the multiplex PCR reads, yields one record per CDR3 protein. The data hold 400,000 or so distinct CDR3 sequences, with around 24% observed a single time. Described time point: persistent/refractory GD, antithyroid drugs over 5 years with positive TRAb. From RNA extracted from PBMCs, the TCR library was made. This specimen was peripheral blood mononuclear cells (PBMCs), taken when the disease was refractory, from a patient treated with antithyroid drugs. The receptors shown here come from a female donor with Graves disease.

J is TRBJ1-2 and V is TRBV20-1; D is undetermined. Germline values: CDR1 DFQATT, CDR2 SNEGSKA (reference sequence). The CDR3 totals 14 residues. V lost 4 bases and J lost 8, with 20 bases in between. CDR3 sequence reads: CSATTLGLTLGYTF. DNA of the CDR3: TGCAGTGCTACCACCTTAGGGCTAACCTTGGGCTACACCTTC.

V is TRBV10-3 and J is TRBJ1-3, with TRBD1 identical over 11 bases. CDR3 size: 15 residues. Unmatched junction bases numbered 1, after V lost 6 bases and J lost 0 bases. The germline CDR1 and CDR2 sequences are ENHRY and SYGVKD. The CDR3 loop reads CAIRGQGDSGNTIYF. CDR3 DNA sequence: TGTGCCATCAGGGGACAGGGGGACTCTGGAAACACCATATATTTT.

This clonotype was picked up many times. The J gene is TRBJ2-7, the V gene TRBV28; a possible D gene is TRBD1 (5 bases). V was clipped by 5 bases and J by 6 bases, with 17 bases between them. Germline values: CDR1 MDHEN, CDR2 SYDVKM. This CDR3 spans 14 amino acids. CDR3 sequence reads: CASSPSFRVPEQYF. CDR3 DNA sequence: TGTGCCAGCAGTCCTTCCTTCAGGGTCCCCGAGCAGTACTTC.